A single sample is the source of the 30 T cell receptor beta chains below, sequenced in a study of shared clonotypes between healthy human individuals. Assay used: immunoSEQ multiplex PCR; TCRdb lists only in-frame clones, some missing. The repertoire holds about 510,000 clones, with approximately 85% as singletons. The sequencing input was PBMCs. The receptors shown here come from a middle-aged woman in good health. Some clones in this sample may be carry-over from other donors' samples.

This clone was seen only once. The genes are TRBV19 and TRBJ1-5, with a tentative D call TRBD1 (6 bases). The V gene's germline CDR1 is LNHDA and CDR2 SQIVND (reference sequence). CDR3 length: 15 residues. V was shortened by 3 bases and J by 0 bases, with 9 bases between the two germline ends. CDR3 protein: CASSIRGPSNQPQHF. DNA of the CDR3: TGTGCCAGTAGTATTCGGGGGCCTAGCAATCAGCCCCAGCATTTT.

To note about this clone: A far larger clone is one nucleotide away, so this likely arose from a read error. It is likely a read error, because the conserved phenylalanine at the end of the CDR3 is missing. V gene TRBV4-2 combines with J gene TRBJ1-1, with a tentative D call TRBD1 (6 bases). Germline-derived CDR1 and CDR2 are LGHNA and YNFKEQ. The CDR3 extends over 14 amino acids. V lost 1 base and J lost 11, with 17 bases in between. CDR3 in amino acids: CASSQGLDSQGAFL. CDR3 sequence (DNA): TGTGCCAGCAGCCAAGGCCTGGACAGCCAGGGGGCTTTCCTT.

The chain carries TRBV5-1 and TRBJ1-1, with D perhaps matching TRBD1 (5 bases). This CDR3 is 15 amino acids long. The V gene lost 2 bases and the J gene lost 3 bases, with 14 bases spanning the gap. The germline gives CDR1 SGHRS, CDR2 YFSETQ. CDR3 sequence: CASSLIFGADTEAFF. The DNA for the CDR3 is TGCGCCAGCAGCTTAATATTTGGGGCTGACACTGAAGCTTTCTTT.

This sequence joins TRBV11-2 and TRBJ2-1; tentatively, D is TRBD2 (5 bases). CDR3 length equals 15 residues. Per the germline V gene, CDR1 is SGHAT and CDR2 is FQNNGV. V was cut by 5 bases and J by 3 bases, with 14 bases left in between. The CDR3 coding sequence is TGTGCCAGCAGCCCGGGATGGACCGACTACAATGAGCAGTTCTTC. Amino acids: CASSPGWTDYNEQFF.

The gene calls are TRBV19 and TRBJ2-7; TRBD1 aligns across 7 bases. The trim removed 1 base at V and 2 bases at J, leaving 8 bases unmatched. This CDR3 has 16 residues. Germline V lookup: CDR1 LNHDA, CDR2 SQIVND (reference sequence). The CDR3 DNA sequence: TGTGCCAGTAGTATAGCGGCACAGGGGCCAACCTACGAGCAGTACTTC. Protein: CASSIAAQGPTYEQYF.

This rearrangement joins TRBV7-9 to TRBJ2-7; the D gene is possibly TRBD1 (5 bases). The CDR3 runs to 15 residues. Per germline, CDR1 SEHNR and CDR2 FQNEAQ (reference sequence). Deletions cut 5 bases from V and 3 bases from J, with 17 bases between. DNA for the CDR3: TGTGCCAGCAGCCACGACAGAGGATCCAACTACGAGCAGTACTTC. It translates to CASSHDRGSNYEQYF.

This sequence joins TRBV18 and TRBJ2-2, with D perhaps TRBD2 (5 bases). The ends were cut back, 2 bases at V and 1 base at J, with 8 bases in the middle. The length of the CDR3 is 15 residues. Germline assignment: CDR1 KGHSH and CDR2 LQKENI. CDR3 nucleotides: TGTGCCAGCTCACCATTCGGGAAGAACACCGGGGAGCTGTTTTTT. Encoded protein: CASSPFGKNTGELFF.

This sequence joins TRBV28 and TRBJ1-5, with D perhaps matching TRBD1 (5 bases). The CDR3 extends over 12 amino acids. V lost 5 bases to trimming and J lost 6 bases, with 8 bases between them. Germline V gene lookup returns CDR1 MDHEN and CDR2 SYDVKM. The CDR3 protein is CASSGGTQPQHF. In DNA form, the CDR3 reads TGTGCCAGCAGTGGGGGGACTCAGCCCCAGCATTTT.

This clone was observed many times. The CDR3 DNA reads as TGTGCCAGCAGCGAGGGGACAGGGGGCTACAATGAGCAGTTCTTC. It specifies CASSEGTGGYNEQFF. The chain recombines TRBV5-4 with TRBJ2-1; 11 nucleotides align to TRBD1. V shed 4 bases, J shed 3 bases, and the junction held 3 bases outside the gene matches. Germline V gene sequence: CDR1 SGHNT, CDR2 YYREEE (reference sequence). CDR3 length: 15 residues.

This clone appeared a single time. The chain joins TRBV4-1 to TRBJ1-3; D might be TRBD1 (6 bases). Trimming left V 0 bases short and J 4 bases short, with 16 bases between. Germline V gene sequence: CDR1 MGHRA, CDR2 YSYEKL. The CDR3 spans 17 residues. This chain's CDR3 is CASSQELVQGPGNTIYF. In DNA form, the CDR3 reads TGCGCCAGCAGCCAAGAGCTGGTACAGGGTCCCGGAAACACCATATATTTT.

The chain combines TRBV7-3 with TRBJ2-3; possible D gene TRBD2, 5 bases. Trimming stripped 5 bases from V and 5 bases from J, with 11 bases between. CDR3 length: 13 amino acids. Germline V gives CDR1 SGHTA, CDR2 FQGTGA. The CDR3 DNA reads TGTGCCAGCAGCGATTCCCGGGGAGATACGCAGTATTTT. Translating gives CASSDSRGDTQYF.

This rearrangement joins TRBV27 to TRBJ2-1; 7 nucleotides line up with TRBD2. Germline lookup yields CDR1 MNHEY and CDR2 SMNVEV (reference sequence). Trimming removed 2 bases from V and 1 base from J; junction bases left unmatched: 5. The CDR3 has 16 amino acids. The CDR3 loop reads CASSLRAGLSYNEQFF. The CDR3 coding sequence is TGTGCCAGCAGTTTACGAGCGGGATTATCCTACAATGAGCAGTTCTTC.

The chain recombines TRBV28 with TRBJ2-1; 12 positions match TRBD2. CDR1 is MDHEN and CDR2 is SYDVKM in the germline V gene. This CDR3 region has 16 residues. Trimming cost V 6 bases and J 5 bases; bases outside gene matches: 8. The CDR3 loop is CASSDSGLAGHNEQFF. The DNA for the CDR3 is TGTGCCAGCAGCGACTCTGGACTAGCGGGGCACAATGAGCAGTTCTTC.

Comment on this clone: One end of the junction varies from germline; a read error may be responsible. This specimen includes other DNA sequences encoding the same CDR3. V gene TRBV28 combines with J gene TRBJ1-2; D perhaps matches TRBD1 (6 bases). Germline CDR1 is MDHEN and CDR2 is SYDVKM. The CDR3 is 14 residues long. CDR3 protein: CASRYQGTGYGYTF. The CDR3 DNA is TGTGCCAGCAGATATCAGGGGACTGGCTATGGTTACACCTTC.

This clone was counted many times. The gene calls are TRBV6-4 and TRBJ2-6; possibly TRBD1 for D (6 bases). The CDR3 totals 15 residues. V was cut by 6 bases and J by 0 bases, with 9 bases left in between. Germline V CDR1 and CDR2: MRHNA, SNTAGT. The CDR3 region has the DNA TGTGCCAGCAGCCGGGACAACTCTGGGGCCAACGTCCTGACTTTC. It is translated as CASSRDNSGANVLTF.

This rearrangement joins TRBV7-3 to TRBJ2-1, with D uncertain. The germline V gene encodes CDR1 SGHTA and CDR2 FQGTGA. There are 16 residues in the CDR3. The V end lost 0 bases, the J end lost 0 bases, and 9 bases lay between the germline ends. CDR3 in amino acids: CASSLTGSSSYNEQFF. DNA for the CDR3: TGTGCCAGCAGCTTAACCGGCAGCAGCTCCTACAATGAGCAGTTCTTC.

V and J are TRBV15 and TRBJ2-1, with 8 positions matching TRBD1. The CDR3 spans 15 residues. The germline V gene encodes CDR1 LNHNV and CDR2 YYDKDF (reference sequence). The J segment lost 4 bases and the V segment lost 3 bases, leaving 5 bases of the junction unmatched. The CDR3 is CATSSQGAGYNEQFF. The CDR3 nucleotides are TGTGCCACCAGCAGTCAGGGGGCAGGGTACAATGAGCAGTTCTTC.

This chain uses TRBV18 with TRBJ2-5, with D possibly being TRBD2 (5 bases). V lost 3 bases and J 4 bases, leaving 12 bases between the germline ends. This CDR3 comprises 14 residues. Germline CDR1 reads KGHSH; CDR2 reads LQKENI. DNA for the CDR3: TGTGCCAGCTCACCCCCCGGACTTACAGAGACCCAGTACTTC. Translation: CASSPPGLTETQYF.

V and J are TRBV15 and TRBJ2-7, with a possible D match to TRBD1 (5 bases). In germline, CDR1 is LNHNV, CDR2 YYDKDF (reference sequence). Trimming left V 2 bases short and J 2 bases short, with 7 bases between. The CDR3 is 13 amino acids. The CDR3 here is CATSRQGTYEQYF. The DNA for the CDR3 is TGTGCCACCAGCAGACAGGGAACCTACGAGCAGTACTTC.

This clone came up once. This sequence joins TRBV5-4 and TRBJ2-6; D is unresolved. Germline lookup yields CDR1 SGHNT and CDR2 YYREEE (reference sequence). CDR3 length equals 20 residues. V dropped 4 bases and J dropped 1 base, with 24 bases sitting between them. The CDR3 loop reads CASSPNLPHISHSGANVLTF. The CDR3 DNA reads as TGTGCCAGCAGCCCAAACCTACCCCACATCAGCCATTCTGGGGCCAACGTCCTGACTTTC.

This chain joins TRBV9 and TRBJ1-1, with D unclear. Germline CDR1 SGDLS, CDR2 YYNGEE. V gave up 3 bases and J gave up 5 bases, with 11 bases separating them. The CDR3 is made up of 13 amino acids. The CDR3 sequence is CASSALEVTEAFF. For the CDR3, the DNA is TGTGCCAGCAGCGCCCTGGAGGTTACTGAAGCTTTCTTT.

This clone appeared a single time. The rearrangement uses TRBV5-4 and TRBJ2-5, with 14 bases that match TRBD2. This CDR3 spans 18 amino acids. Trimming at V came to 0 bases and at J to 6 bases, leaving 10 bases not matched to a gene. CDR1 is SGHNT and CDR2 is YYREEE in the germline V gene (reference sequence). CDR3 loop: CASSLATSGRALSQTQYF. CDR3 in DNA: TGTGCCAGCAGCTTGGCGACTAGCGGGAGGGCCTTGTCCCAGACCCAGTACTTC. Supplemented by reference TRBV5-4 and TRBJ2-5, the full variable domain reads ETGVTQSPTHLIKTRGQQVTLRCSSQSGHNTVSWYQQALGQGPQFIFQYYREEENGRGNFPPRFSGLQFPNYSSELNVNALELDDSALYLCASSLATSGRALSQTQYFGPGTRLLVL.

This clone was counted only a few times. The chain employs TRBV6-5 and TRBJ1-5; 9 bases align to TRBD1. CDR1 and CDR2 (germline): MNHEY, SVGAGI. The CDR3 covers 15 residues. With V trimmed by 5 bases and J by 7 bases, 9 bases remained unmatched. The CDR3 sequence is CASSTHRGQRQPQHF. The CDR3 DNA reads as TGTGCCAGCAGTACACACAGGGGGCAGAGGCAGCCCCAGCATTTT.

The CDR3 loop reads CSVPPRTGNYGYTF. The CDR3 nucleotides read TGCAGCGTTCCCCCCCGCACGGGTAACTATGGCTACACCTTC. V gene TRBV29-1 combines with J gene TRBJ1-2, with D hard to call. Germline lookup yields CDR1 SQVTM and CDR2 ANQGSEA. Trimming removed 5 bases from V and 1 base from J, with 14 bases in between. The CDR3 runs 14 residues.

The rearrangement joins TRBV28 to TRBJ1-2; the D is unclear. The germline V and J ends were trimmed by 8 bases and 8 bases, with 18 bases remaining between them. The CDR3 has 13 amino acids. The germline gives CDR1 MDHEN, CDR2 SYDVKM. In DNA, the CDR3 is TGTGCCAGCTCCCGGGCCCATTTTGAGGGCTACACCTTC. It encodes CASSRAHFEGYTF.

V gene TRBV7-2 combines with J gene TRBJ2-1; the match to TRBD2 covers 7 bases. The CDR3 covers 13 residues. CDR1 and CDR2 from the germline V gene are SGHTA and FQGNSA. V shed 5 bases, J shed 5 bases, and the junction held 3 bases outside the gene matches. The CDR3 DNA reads TGTGCCAGCAGCCCCGGGACTAACAATGAGCAGTTCTTC. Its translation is CASSPGTNNEQFF.

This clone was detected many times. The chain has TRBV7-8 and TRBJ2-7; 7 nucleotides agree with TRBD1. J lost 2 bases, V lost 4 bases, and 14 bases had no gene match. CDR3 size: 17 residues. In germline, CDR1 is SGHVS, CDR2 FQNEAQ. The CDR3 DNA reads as TGTGCCAGCAGCTCGGGAAGCACACAGGGGAGAACCTACGAGCAGTACTTC. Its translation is CASSSGSTQGRTYEQYF.

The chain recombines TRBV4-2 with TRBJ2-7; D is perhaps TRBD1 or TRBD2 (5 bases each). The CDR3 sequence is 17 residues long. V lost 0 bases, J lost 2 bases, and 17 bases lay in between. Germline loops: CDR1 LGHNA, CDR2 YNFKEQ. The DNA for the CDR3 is TGTGCCAGCAGCCAAGATTTTCGAGGGGACGGGGCCTACGAGCAGTACTTC. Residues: CASSQDFRGDGAYEQYF.

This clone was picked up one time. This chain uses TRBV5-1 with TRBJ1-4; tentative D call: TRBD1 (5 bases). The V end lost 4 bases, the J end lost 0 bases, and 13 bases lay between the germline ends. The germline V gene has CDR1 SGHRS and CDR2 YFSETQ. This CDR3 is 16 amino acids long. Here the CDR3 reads CASSGDRGATNEKLFF. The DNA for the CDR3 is TGCGCCAGCAGCGGGGACCGGGGAGCAACTAATGAAAAACTGTTTTTT.

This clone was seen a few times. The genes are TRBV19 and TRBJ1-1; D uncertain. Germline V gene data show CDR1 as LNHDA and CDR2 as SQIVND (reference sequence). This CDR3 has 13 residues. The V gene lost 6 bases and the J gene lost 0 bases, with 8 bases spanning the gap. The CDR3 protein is CASRVGVNTEAFF. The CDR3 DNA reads TGTGCCAGTAGGGTGGGAGTGAACACTGAAGCTTTCTTT.